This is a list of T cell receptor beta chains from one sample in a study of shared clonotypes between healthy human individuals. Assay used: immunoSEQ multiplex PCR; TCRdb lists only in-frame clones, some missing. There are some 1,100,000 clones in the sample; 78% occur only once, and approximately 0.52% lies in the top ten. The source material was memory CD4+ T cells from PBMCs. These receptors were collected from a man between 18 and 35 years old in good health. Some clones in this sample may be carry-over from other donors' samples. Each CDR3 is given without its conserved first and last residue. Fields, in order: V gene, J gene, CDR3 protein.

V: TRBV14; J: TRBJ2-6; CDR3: ASSPRISGANVLT
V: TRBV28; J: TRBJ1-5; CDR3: ASSSPPVPNQPQH
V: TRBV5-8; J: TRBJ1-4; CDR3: ASSQGQGEWDEKLF
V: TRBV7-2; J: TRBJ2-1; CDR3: ASSSSGGINEQF
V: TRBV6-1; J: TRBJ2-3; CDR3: ASWARRTSTDTQY
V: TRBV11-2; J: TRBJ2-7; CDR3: ASSLGFSEQY
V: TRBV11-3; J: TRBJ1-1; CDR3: ASSTRRGDTEAF
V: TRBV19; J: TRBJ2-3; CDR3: ASRPAVSRTTDTQY
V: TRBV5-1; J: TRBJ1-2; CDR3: ARKAIDRGYGYT
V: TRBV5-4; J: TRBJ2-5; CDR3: ASSPPAQGPPGVSAQY
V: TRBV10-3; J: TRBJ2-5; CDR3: ATSPGETQY
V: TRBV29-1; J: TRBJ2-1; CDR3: SVDGTGTSGGYNEQF
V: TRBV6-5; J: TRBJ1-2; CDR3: ASSYKGGYT
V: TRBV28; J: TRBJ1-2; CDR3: ASSLQGALIYYGYT
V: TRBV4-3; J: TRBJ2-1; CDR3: ASSQDRGTSGRGNEQF
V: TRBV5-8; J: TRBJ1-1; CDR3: ASSIPSVPGINTEAF
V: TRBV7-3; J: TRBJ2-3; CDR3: ASSLHARASGDVDTQY
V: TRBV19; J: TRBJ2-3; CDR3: ASSAMRATDTQY
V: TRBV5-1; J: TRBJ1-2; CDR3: ASSPEGGSYGYT
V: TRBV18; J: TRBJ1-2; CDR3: ASSRGTVYGYT
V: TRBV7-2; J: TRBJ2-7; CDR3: ASSLGGSFSYEQY
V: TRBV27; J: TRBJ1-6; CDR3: ASSQRGAGSPLH
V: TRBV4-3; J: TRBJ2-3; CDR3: ASSQPVYERSYADTQY
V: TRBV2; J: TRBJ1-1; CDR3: ASIGGTEAF
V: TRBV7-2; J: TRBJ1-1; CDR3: ASSSQSSKNTEAF
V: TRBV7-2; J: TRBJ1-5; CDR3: ASSFVQQGHQPQH
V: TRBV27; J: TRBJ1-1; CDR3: ASSYGGWDTEAF
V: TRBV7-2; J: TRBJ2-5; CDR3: ASSKRGTSGRGETQY
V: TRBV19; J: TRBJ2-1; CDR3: ASSRLRGDGNEQF
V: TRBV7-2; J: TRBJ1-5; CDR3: ASSPLGGQPQH
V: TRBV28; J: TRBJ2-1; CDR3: ASSPQGLVDEQF
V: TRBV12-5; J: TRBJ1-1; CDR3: ASGFSPQPFIRREEATEAF
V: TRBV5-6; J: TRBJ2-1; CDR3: ASSFLAGNEQF
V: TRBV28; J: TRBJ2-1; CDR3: ASRTSGRIEQF
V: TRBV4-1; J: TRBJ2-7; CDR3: ASSRLSGKYLGQY
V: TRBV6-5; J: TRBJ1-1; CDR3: ASSYSTGVNTEAF
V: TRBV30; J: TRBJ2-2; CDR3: AWSVRGGYTGELF
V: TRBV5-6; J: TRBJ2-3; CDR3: ASSFWDSILTDTQY
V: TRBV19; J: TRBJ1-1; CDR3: ASKEGARTEAF
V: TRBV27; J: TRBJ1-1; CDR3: ASHRAKTDTEAF